Given below is one T cell receptor beta chain in context. Its antigen is as yet unknown. The CDR3 is made up of 13 amino acids. CDR1 is SQVTM, CDR2 ANQGSEA, per germline. The ends were cut back, 5 bases at V and 6 bases at J, with 16 bases in the middle. Assay: immunoSEQ multiplex PCR; the TCRdb copy retains only in-frame clones and omits some. The sample has tens of thousands of clones, roughly four fifths seen once. During the collection period, no donor immune events like infections were recorded. This sample was included in a study of identifying expanded T cells in peripheral blood. Whole-study results and caveats: Across healthy donors, higher total template counts meant significantly greater roughly 2-week count variance. Technical replicates showed around 1.2 changed clones; roughly two weeks roughly 15; four weeks 19.

The receptor's source is a person aged 18 to 70 in good health. Source material: blood. This rearrangement joins TRBV29-1 to TRBJ1-2, with unresolved D. For the CDR3, the DNA is TGCAGCGTTCGGGGAAATAGGGTGGATGGCTACACCTTC. It yields the protein CSVRGNRVDGYTF.